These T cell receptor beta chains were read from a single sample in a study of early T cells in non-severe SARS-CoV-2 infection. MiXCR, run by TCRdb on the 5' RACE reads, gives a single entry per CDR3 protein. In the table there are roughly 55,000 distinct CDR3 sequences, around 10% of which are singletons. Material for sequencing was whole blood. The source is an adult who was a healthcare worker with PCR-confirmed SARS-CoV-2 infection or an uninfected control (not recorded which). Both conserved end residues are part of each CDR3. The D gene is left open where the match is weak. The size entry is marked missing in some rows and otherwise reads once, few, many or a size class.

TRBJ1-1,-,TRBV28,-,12,CASSIGRTEAFF,TGTGCCAGCAGTATAGGACGGACAGAAGCTTTCTTT
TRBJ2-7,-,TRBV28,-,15,CASSVLLANNYEQYF,TGTGCCAGCAGTGTGTTACTAGCTAACAACTACGAGCAGTACTTC
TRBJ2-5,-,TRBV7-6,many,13,CASSLEEGQTQYF,TGTGCCAGCAGCTTAGAGGAAGGGCAGACCCAGTACTTC
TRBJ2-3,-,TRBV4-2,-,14,CASSQDKDTDTQYF,TGTGCCAGCAGCCAAGATAAGGACACAGATACGCAGTATTTT
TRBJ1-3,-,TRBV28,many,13,CASSSYTGNTIYF,TGTGCCAGCAGTTCATACACTGGAAACACCATATATTTT
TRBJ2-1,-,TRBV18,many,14,CASSPPTGPHEQFF,TGTGCCAGCTCACCTCCTACTGGTCCCCATGAGCAGTTCTTC
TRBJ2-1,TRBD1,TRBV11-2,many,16,CASSLPGQGAHNEQFF,TGTGCCAGCAGCCTCCCGGGACAGGGGGCCCACAATGAGCAGTTCTTC
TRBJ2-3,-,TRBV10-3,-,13,CAITDDSTDTQYF,TGTGCCATCACTGATGACAGCACAGATACGCAGTATTTT
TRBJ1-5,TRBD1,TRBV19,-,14,CASSPRTGGQPQHF,TGTGCCAGTAGTCCCCGGACAGGGGGGCAGCCCCAGCATTTT
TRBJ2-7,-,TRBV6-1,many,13,CATKLQAYYEQYF,TGTGCCACCAAGCTGCAGGCATACTACGAGCAGTACTTC
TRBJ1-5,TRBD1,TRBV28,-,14,CASSDTGGESPQHF,TGTGCCAGCAGTGATACAGGGGGGGAGTCGCCCCAGCATTTT
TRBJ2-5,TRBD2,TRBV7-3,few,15,CASSSGTSRQETQYF,TGTGCCAGCAGCTCTGGGACTAGCAGACAAGAGACCCAGTACTTC
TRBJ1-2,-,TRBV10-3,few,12,CAISESGYGYTF,TGTGCCATCAGTGAGTCGGGCTATGGCTACACCTTC
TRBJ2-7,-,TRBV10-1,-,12,CASSGTLYEQYF,TGCGCCAGCAGTGGGACACTCTACGAGCAGTACTTC
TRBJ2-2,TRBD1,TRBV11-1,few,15,CASSSGQGIAGELFF,TGTGCCAGCAGCTCTGGACAGGGGATAGCCGGGGAGCTGTTTTTT
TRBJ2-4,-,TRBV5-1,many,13,CASSLEPVNIQYF,TGCGCCAGCAGCTTGGAACCTGTGAACATTCAGTACTTC
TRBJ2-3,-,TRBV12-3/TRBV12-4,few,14,CASSFILGTDTQYF,TGTGCCAGCAGTTTTATCCTGGGCACAGATACGCAGTATTTT
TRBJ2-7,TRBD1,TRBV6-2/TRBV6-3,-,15,CASSYGGQGVPEQYF,TGTGCCAGCAGTTACGGGGGACAGGGCGTCCCCGAGCAGTACTTC
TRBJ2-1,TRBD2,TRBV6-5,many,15,CASSPNSGRLNEQFF,TGTGCCAGCAGCCCGAATAGCGGGAGGCTCAATGAGCAGTTCTTC
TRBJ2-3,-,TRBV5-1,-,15,CANSLVGLNTDTQYF,TGCGCCAACAGCTTGGTTGGACTAAACACAGATACGCAGTATTTT
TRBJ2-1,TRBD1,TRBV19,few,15,CASSIRQGDVYEQFF,TGTGCCAGTAGTATAAGACAGGGGGACGTATATGAGCAGTTCTTC
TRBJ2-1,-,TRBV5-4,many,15,CASSLGTSVNNEQFF,TGTGCCAGCAGCTTGGGGACTTCCGTCAACAATGAGCAGTTCTTC
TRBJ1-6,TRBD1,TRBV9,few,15,CASSVSDRVNSPLHF,TGTGCCAGCAGCGTATCCGACAGGGTAAATTCACCCCTCCACTTT
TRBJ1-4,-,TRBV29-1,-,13,CSVVDTLGEKLFF,TGCAGCGTTGTCGACACTTTGGGTGAAAAACTGTTTTTT
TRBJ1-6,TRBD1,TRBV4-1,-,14,CASSQGGGDSPLHF,TGCGCCAGCAGCCAAGGAGGGGGCGACTCACCCCTCCACTTT
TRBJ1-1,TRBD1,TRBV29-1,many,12,CSGGNRGTEAFF,TGCAGCGGGGGTAACAGGGGCACTGAAGCTTTCTTT
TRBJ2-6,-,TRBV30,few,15,CAWSVSGTGANVLTF,TGTGCCTGGAGTGTCTCCGGCACTGGGGCCAACGTCCTGACTTTC
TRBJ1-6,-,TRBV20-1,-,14,CSALQGTRNSPLHF,TGCAGTGCCTTACAGGGAACGAGGAATTCACCCCTCCACTTT
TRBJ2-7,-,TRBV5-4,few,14,CASSRQGGNYEQYF,TGTGCCAGCAGCAGACAGGGAGGGAACTACGAGCAGTACTTC
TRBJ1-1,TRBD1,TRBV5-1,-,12,CASSDRADEAFF,TGCGCCAGCAGCGACAGGGCGGATGAAGCTTTCTTT
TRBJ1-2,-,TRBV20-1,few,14,CSAKGSAANYGYTF,TGCAGTGCCAAAGGGTCAGCAGCTAACTATGGCTACACCTTC
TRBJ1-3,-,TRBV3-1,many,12,CASSQVRNTIYF,TGTGCCAGCAGCCAAGTTAGAAACACCATATATTTT
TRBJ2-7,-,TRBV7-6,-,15,CASSLKRGRVYEQYF,TGTGCCAGCAGCTTAAAACGAGGCAGGGTTTACGAGCAGTACTTC
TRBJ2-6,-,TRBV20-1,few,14,CSALRDTGANVLTF,TGCAGTGCCCTCCGGGACACTGGGGCCAACGTCCTGACTTTC
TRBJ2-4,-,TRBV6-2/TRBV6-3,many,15,CASSEGGTAKNIQYF,TGTGCCAGCAGTGAAGGGGGAACTGCCAAAAACATTCAGTACTTC
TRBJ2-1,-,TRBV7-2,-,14,CASSFAGVASEQFF,TGTGCCAGCAGCTTTGCCGGAGTTGCAAGTGAGCAGTTCTTC
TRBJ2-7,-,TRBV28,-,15,CASREGLRSSYEQYF,TGTGCCAGCAGGGAAGGACTAAGGAGCTCCTACGAGCAGTACTTC
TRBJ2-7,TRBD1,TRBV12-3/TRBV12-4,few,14,CASSRTGGSYEQYF,TGTGCCAGCAGTCGGACAGGGGGATCCTACGAGCAGTACTTC
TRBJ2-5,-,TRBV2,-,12,CASSEDGETQYF,TGTGCCAGCAGCGAGGACGGAGAGACCCAGTACTTC
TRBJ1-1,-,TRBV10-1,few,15,CASSEGTDGSTEAFF,TGCGCCAGCAGTGAGGGGACGGACGGTAGCACTGAAGCTTTCTTT
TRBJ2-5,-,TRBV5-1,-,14,CASSFQGVEETQYF,TGCGCCAGCAGCTTCCAGGGAGTGGAAGAGACCCAGTACTTC